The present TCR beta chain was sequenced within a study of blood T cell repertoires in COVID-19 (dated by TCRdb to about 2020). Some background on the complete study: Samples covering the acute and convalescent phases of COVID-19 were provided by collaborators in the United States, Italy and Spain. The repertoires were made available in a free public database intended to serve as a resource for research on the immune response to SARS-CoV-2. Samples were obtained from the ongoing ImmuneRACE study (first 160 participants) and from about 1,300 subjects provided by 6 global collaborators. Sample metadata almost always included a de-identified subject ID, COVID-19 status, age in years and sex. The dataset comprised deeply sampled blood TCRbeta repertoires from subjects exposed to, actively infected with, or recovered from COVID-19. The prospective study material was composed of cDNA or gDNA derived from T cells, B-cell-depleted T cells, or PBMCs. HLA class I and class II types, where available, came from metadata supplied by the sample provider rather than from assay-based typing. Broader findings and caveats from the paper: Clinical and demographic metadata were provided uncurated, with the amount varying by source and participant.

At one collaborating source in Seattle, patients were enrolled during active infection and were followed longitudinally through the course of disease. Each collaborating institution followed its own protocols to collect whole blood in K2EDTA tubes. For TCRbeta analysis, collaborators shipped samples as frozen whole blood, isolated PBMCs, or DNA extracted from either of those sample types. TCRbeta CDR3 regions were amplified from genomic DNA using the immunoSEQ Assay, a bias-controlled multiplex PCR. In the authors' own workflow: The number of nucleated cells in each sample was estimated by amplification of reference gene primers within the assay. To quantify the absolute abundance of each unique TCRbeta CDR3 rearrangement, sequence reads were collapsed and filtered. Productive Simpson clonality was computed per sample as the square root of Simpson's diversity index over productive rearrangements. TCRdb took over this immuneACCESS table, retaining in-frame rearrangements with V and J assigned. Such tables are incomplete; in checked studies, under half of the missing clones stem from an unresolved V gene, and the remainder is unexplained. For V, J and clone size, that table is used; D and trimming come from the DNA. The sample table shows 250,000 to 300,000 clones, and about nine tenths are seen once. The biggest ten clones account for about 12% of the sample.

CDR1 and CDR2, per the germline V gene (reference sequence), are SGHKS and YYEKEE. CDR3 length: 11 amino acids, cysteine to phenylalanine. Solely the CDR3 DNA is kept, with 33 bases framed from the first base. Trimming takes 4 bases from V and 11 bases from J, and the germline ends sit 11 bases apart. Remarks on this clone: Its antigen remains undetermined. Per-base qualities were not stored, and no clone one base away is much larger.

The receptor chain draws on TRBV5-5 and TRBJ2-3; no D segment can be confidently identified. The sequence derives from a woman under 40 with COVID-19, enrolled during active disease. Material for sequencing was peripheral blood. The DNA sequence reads TGTGCCAGCAGCCTCCTGACGGGGCAGTATTTT. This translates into CASSLLTGQYF. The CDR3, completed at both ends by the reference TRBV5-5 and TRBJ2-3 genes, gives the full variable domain DAGVTQSPTHLIKTRGQQVTLRCSPISGHKSVSWYQQVLGQGPQFIFQYYEKEERGRGNFPDRFSARQFPNYSSELNVNALLLGDSALYLCASSLLTGQYFGPGTRLTVL.